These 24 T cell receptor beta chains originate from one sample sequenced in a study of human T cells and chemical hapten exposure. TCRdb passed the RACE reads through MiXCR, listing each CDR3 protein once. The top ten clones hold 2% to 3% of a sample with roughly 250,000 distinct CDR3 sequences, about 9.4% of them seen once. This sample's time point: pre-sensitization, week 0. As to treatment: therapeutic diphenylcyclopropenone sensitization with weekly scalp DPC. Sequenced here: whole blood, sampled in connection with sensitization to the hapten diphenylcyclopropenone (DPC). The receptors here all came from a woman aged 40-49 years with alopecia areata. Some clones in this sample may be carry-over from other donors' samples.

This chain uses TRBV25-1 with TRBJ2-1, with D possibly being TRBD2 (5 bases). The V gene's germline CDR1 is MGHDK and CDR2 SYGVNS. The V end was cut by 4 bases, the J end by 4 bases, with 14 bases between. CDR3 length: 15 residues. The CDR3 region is CASSAGVLNYNEQFF. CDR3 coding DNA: TGTGCCAGCAGTGCCGGGGTTTTGAATTACAATGAGCAGTTCTTC.

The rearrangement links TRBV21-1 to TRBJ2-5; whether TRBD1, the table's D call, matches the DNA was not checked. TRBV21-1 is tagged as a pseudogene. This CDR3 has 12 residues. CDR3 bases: TGTGCCGATAGGACAGGGGATGAGACCCAGTACTTC. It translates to CADRTGDETQYF.

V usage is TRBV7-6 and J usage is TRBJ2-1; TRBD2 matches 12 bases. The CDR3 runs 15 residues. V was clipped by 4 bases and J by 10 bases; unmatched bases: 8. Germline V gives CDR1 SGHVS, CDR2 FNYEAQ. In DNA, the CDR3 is TGTGCCAGCAGCTCCCGGACTAGCGGGACGGGCGAGCAGTTCTTC. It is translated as CASSSRTSGTGEQFF.

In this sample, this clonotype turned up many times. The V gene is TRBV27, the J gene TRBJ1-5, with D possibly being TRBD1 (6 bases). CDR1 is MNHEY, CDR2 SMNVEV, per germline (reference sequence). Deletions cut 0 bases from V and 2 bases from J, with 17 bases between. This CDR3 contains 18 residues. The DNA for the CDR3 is TGTGCCAGCAGTTTATCTGCGGGAGGGGGGAAAGGCAATCAGCCCCAGCATTTT. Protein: CASSLSAGGGKGNQPQHF.

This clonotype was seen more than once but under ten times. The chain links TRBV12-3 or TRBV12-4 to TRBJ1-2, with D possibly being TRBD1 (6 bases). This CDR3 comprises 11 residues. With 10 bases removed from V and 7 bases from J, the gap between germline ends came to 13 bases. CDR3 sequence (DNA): TGTGCCATAAACAGGGAGGTTGGCTACACCTTC. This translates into CAINREVGYTF.

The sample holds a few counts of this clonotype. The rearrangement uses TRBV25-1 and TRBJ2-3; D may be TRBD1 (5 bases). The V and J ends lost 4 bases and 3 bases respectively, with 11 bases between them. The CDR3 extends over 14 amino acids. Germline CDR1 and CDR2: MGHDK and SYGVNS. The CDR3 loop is CASSVDTATDTQYF. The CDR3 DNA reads TGTGCCAGCAGTGTGGACACTGCGACAGATACGCAGTATTTT.

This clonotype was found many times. CDR3 DNA sequence: TGCAGTGCTGCGGGACAGGGTAACACCGGGGAGCTGTTTTTT. This gives the protein CSAAGQGNTGELFF. The J gene is TRBJ2-2, the V gene TRBV20-1; 9 nucleotides match TRBD1. With V trimmed by 5 bases and J by 2 bases, 3 bases remained unmatched. Germline V lookup: CDR1 DFQATT, CDR2 SNEGSKA (reference sequence). This CDR3 comprises 14 residues.

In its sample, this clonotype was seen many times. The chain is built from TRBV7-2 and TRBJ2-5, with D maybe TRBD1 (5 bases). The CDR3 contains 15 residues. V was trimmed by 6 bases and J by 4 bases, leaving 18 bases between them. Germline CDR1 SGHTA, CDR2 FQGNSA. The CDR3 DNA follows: TGTGCCAGCAGGCCCGGGCAGGGATTGCGAGAGACCCAGTACTTC. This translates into CASRPGQGLRETQYF.

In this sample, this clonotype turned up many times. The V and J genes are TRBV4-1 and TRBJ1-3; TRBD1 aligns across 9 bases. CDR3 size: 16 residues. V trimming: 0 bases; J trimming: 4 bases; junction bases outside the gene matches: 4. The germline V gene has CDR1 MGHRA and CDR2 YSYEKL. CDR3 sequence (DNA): TGCGCCAGCAGCCAAGAAGGGACAGGGCTGGGAAACACCATATATTTT. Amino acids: CASSQEGTGLGNTIYF.

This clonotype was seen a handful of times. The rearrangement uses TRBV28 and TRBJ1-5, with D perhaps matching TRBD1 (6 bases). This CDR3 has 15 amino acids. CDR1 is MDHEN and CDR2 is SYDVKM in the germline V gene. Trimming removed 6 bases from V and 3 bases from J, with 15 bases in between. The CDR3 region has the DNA TGTGCCAGCAGAGAACAGGGTACCCCCAATCAGCCCCAGCATTTT. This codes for CASREQGTPNQPQHF.

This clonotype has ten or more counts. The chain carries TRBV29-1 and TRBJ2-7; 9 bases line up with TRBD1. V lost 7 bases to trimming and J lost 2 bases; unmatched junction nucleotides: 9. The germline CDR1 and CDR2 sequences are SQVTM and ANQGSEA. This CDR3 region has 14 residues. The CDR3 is CSASGQGTTYEQYF. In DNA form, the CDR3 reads TGCAGCGCGAGTGGACAGGGGACGACCTACGAGCAGTACTTC.

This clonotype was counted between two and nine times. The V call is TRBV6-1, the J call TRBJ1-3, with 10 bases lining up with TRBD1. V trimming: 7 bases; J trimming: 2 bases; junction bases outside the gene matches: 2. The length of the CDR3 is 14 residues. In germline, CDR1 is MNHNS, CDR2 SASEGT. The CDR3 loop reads CASIGTGAGNTIYF. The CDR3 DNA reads TGTGCCAGCATTGGGACAGGGGCTGGAAACACCATATATTTT.

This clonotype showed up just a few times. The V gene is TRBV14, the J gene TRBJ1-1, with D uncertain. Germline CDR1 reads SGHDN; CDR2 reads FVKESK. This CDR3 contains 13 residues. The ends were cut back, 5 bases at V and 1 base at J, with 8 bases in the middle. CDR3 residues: CASSSQSNTEAFF. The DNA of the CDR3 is TGTGCCAGCAGCTCTCAGTCGAACACTGAAGCTTTCTTT. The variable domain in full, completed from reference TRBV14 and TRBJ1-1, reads EAGVTQFPSHSVIEKGQTVTLRCDPISGHDNLYWYRRVMGKEIKFLLHFVKESKQDESGMPNNRFLAERTGGTYSTLKVQPAELEDSGVYFCASSSQSNTEAFFGQGTRLTVV.

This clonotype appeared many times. The CDR3 is CSAGTQNEQFF. In DNA form, the CDR3 reads TGCAGTGCTGGGACTCAGAATGAGCAGTTCTTC. The gene calls are TRBV20-1 and TRBJ2-1; D might be TRBD2 (6 bases). Trimming removed 5 bases from V and 7 bases from J, with 9 bases in between. The CDR3 is 11 residues long. In germline, CDR1 is DFQATT, CDR2 SNEGSKA (reference sequence).

As DNA, the CDR3 is TGTGCCAGCAGGCCCCAGGGAAGGAATGGCTACACCTTC. Translated, it gives CASRPQGRNGYTF. The rearrangement uses TRBV28 and TRBJ1-2; TRBD1 might be the D (5 bases). The germline gives CDR1 MDHEN, CDR2 SYDVKM. The CDR3 is 13 residues long. Deletions cut 6 bases from V and 6 bases from J, with 14 bases between.

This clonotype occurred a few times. The CDR3 coding sequence is TGTGCCAGCGGTTGGGGTTCTGGGGCCAACGTCCTGACTTTC. It is translated as CASGWGSGANVLTF. V and J are TRBV28 and TRBJ2-6, with D hard to call. The V gene's germline CDR1 is MDHEN and CDR2 SYDVKM. There are 14 residues in the CDR3. Trimming removed 8 bases at V and 1 base at J, with 9 bases between.

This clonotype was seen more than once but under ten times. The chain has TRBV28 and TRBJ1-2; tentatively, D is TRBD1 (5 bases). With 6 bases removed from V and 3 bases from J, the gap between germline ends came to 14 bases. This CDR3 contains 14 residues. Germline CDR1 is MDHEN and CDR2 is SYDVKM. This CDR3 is CASRGLARDYGYTF. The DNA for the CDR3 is TGTGCCAGCAGGGGGCTGGCCAGGGACTATGGCTACACCTTC.

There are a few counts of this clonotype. CDR3 sequence: CASSSDRVYNEQFF. The CDR3 DNA sequence: TGTGCCAGCAGCTCGGACAGGGTGTACAATGAGCAGTTCTTC. The V call is TRBV12-3 or TRBV12-4, the J call TRBJ2-1; 8 nucleotides line up with TRBD1. Unmatched junction bases numbered 5, after V lost 6 bases and J lost 4 bases. The CDR3 is 14 residues long.

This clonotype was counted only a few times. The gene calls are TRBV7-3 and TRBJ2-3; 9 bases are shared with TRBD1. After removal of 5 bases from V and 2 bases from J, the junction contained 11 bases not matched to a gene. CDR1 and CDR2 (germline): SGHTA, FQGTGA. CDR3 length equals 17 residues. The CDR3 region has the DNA TGTGCCAGCAGCCGAACCGGGGGACAGGGAGTCACAGATACGCAGTATTTT. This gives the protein CASSRTGGQGVTDTQYF.

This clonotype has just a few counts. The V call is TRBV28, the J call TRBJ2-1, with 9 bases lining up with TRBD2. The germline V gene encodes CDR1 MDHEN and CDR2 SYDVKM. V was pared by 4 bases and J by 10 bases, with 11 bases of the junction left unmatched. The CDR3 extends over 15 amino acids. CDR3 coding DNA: TGTGCCAGCAGTTCATCCGGGACTAGCACGATCGAGCAGTTCTTC. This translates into CASSSSGTSTIEQFF. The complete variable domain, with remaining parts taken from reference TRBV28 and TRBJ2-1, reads DVKVTQSSRYLVKRTGEKVFLECVQDMDHENMFWYRQDPGLGLRLIYFSYDVKMKEKGDIPEGYSVSREKKERFSLILESASTNQTSMYLCASSSSGTSTIEQFFGPGTRLTVL.

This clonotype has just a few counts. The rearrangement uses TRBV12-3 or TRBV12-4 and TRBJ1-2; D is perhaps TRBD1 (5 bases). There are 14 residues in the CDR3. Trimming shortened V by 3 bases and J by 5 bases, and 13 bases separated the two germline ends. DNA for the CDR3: TGTGCCAGCAGTTTTGCAGGGAGAGAGTATGGCTACACCTTC. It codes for CASSFAGREYGYTF.

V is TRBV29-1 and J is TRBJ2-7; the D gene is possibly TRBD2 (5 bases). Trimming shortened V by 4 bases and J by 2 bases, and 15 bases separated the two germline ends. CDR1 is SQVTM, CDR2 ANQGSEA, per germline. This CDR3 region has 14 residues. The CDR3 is CSVALASGPYEQYF. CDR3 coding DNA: TGCAGCGTTGCCCTAGCTAGTGGACCCTACGAGCAGTACTTC.

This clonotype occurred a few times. In DNA form, the CDR3 reads TGTGCCAGCAGTTACTGGGGTAATGAGCAGTTCTTC. It codes for CASSYWGNEQFF. The chain combines TRBV6-2 or TRBV6-3 with TRBJ2-1; D is unresolved. The germline V and J ends were trimmed by 1 base and 7 bases, with 5 bases remaining between them. The length of the CDR3 is 12 residues. CDR1 is MNHEY, CDR2 SVGEGT, per germline.

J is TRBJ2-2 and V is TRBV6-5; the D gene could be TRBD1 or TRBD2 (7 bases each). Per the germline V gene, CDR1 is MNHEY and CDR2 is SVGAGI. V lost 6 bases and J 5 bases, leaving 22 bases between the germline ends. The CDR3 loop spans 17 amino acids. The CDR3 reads CASRLRGGIVPTGELFF. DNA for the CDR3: TGTGCCAGCAGACTCAGGGGGGGAATCGTCCCGACCGGGGAGCTGTTTTTT.